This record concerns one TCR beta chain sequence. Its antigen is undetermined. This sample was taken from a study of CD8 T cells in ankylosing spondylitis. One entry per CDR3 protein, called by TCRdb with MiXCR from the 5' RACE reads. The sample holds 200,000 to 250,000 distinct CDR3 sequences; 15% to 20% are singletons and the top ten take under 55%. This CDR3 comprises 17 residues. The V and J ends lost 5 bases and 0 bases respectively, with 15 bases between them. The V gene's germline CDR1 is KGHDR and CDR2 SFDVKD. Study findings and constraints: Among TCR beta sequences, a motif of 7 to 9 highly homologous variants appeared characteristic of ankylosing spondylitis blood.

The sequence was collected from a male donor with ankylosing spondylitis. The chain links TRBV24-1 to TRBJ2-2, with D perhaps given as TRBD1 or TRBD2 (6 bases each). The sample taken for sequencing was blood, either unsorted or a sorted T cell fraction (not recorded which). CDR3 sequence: CATSVSGGGPNTGELFF. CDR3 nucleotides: TGTGCCACCAGTGTTTCCGGGGGCGGACCGAACACCGGGGAGCTGTTTTTT.